Listed here are 26 T cell receptor beta chains from one sample, sequenced in a study of OX40 agonist ivuxolimab in advanced cancers. Libraries were prepared by immunoSEQ multiplex PCR; TCRdb keeps only in-frame clonotypes and omits some of them. Of about 100,000 clones listed, about 91% are singletons. The sequences come from CD4+ or CD8+ T cells sorted from blood, collected in a trial of the OX40 agonist ivuxolimab. These receptor sequences come from an adult with an advanced solid tumor such as melanoma, head and neck, liver or kidney cancer.

This rearrangement joins TRBV19 to TRBJ1-2; TRBD1 is a possible D gene (6 bases). V was trimmed by 3 bases and J by 8 bases, leaving 7 bases between them. Germline-derived CDR1 and CDR2 are LNHDA and SQIVND (reference sequence). The length of the CDR3 is 11 residues. The CDR3 is CASSMTGGYTF. The DNA of the CDR3 is TGTGCCAGTAGTATGACAGGCGGCTACACCTTC.

The J gene is TRBJ2-7, the V gene TRBV28, with D tentatively TRBD1 (5 bases). The CDR3 has 20 amino acids. CDR1 is MDHEN and CDR2 is SYDVKM in the germline V gene. The ends were cut back, 4 bases at V and 2 bases at J, with 30 bases in the middle. This CDR3 reads CASSSPSTGLSSDSAYEQYF. The CDR3 nucleotides are TGTGCCAGCAGTTCCCCCAGTACTGGGCTGAGTTCTGACAGTGCCTACGAGCAGTACTTC. Filled out from reference TRBV28 and TRBJ2-7, the complete variable domain reads DVKVTQSSRYLVKRTGEKVFLECVQDMDHENMFWYRQDPGLGLRLIYFSYDVKMKEKGDIPEGYSVSREKKERFSLILESASTNQTSMYLCASSSPSTGLSSDSAYEQYFGPGTRLTVT.

The V and J genes are TRBV27 and TRBJ1-6, with unresolved D. Per the germline V gene, CDR1 is MNHEY and CDR2 is SMNVEV (reference sequence). The CDR3 sequence is 12 residues long. V shed 3 bases and J shed 8 bases, with 5 bases lying between them. The CDR3 region is CASSFPDSPLHF. CDR3 sequence (DNA): TGTGCCAGCAGTTTTCCCGATTCACCCCTCCACTTT.

The V call is TRBV28, the J call TRBJ2-1; 8 positions agree with TRBD1. The CDR3 runs to 15 residues. Germline values: CDR1 MDHEN, CDR2 SYDVKM. V dropped 2 bases and J dropped 2; count of bases not matched to a gene: 2. The CDR3 DNA sequence: TGTGCCAGCAGTTTACGGACAGGGACCTACAATGAGCAGTTCTTC. It encodes CASSLRTGTYNEQFF.

The chain employs TRBV7-2 and TRBJ2-7; no firm D call. CDR1 SGHTA and CDR2 FQGNSA come from the germline V gene. With 0 bases removed from V and 0 bases from J, the gap between germline ends came to 9 bases. CDR3 length: 15 amino acids. The CDR3 loop reads CASSLAIRASYEQYF. CDR3 DNA: TGTGCCAGCAGCTTAGCCATCAGAGCCTCCTACGAGCAGTACTTC.

The CDR3 spells CASSRGQGNSPLHF. For the CDR3, the DNA is TGCGCCAGCAGCAGGGGACAGGGAAATTCACCCCTCCACTTT. The rearrangement joins TRBV5-1 to TRBJ1-6, with 9 bases identical to TRBD1. Trimming removed 4 bases from V and 7 bases from J; junction bases left unmatched: 3. This CDR3 contains 14 residues. CDR1 and CDR2 from the germline V gene are SGHRS and YFSETQ.

The gene calls are TRBV30 and TRBJ2-3, with TRBD2 matching over 10 bases. The V and J ends lost 1 base and 14 bases, in that order; junction bases with no gene match: 6. Germline values: CDR1 GTSNPN, CDR2 SVGIG (reference sequence). This CDR3 is 12 amino acids long. DNA for the CDR3: TGTGCCTGGAGTGCAGGAGCGGGAGGGGGGTATTTT. Its translation: CAWSAGAGGGYF. Combining the CDR3 with reference TRBV30 and TRBJ2-3 gives the whole variable domain SQTIHQWPATLVQPVGSPLSLECTVEGTSNPNLYWYRQAAGRGLQLLFYSVGIGQISSEVPQNLSASRPQDRQFILSSKKLLLSDSGFYLCAWSAGAGGGYFGPGTRLTVL.

This rearrangement joins TRBV2 to TRBJ1-1; 9 positions agree with TRBD1. CDR3 size: 13 residues. Germline lookup yields CDR1 SNHLY and CDR2 FYNNEI. J was trimmed by 9 bases and V by 4 bases; bases with no gene match: 6. The CDR3: CASSGTDRGKAFF. DNA of the CDR3: TGTGCCAGCAGTGGTACGGACAGGGGTAAAGCTTTCTTT.

This sequence joins TRBV4-2 and TRBJ1-6, with a weak D call TRBD1 (5 bases). CDR1 and CDR2 from the germline V gene are LGHNA and YNFKEQ. V lost 1 base, J lost 7 bases, and 14 bases lay in between. The CDR3 loop spans 16 amino acids. This CDR3 is CASSQAGLTGNSPLHF. The CDR3 nucleotides are TGTGCCAGCAGCCAAGCGGGCCTCACAGGAAATTCACCCCTCCACTTT.

In this sample, this clone turned up once. The V call is TRBV7-7, the J call TRBJ2-2; D gene uncertain. The CDR3 is made up of 13 amino acids. In germline, CDR1 is SSHAT, CDR2 FNYEAQ (reference sequence). Trimming left V 3 bases short and J 8 bases short, with 10 bases between. The CDR3 sequence: CASSFGNPGELFF. The CDR3 DNA reads as TGTGCCAGCAGCTTCGGAAACCCTGGGGAGCTGTTTTTT.

The chain joins TRBV19 to TRBJ2-3; D tentatively reads TRBD1 or TRBD2 (5 bases each). V was clipped by 4 bases and J by 6 bases, with 17 bases between them. The V gene's germline CDR1 is LNHDA and CDR2 SQIVND (reference sequence). CDR3 size: 15 residues. CDR3: CASSRGTKQLDTQYF. DNA of the CDR3: TGTGCCAGTAGTAGGGGGACGAAGCAATTGGATACGCAGTATTTT.

The table lists this clone with a count of one. The rearrangement joins TRBV11-2 to TRBJ2-1, with D maybe TRBD1 (5 bases). V was pared by 8 bases and J by 6 bases, with 23 bases between. The CDR3 has 16 residues. The V gene's germline CDR1 is SGHAT and CDR2 FQNNGV. CDR3 region: CASSNRRLAHPNEQFF. The CDR3 nucleotides read TGTGCCAGCTCGAACAGGCGGTTAGCCCACCCCAATGAGCAGTTCTTC.

This chain joins TRBV28 and TRBJ2-6; TRBD1 matches at 7 bases. The germline gives CDR1 MDHEN, CDR2 SYDVKM. The CDR3 length is 21 residues. With V trimmed by 1 base and J by 0 bases, 15 bases remained unmatched. The CDR3 sequence is CASSLLFVKGDSRSGANVLTF. CDR3 in DNA: TGTGCCAGCAGTTTATTATTTGTGAAGGGGGACAGTCGCTCTGGGGCCAACGTCCTGACTTTC.

A word on this clone: One junction end does not reproduce the germline sequence, and a read error may be involved. Other DNA sequences from this sample encode an identical CDR3 as well. The J gene is TRBJ1-3, the V gene TRBV30; the match to TRBD1 covers 7 bases. The CDR3 is 14 amino acids. Germline assignment: CDR1 GTSNPN and CDR2 SVGIG (reference sequence). CDR3 in amino acids: CAWRGQISGNTIYF. DNA of the CDR3: TGCGCCTGGAGGGGGCAGATTTCTGGAAACACCATATATTTT.

Written as DNA, the CDR3 is TGCGCCAGCAGCTTGGATGGACAGCCGCACACTGAAGCTTTCTTT. Its translation: CASSLDGQPHTEAFF. The rearrangement uses TRBV5-1 and TRBJ1-1, with TRBD1 as a possible D gene (6 bases). There are 15 residues in the CDR3. From germline, CDR1 is SGHRS and CDR2 YFSETQ. V lost 0 bases, J lost 3 bases, and 12 bases lay in between.

The chain recombines TRBV7-2 with TRBJ2-7; TRBD2 is a possible D gene (5 bases). The CDR3 consists of 11 residues. V shed 10 bases and J shed 0 bases, with 7 bases lying between them. CDR1 and CDR2 from the germline V gene are SGHTA and FQGNSA. The CDR3 coding sequence is TGTGCCACGGGGAACTCCTACGAGCAGTACTTC. Translated, it gives CATGNSYEQYF.

The chain joins TRBV28 to TRBJ2-7; tentative D call: TRBD2 (6 bases). Germline V lookup: CDR1 MDHEN, CDR2 SYDVKM. V was cut by 6 bases and J by 4 bases, with 7 bases left in between. The CDR3 has 11 residues. The CDR3 protein is CASRGGYEQYF. CDR3 coding DNA: TGTGCCAGCAGGGGGGGTTACGAGCAGTACTTC.

This chain joins TRBV7-8 and TRBJ1-5; TRBD1 might be the D (6 bases). With 0 bases removed from V and 6 bases from J, the gap between germline ends came to 18 bases. Looked up from germline, CDR1 is SGHVS and CDR2 is FQNEAQ. CDR3 length equals 17 residues. The DNA of the CDR3 is TGTGCCAGCAGCTTAGCGCATTCGGCAGGGGAGGGTCAGCCCCAGCATTTT. Its protein is CASSLAHSAGEGQPQHF.

DNA for the CDR3: TGCAGCGTTGTGTTAGCGGGGAGGACCAACAATGAGCAGTTCTTC. Its translation: CSVVLAGRTNNEQFF. V is TRBV29-1 and J is TRBJ2-1; TRBD2 matches at 8 bases. CDR1 and CDR2 from the germline V gene are SQVTM and ANQGSEA. V gave up 4 bases and J gave up 5 bases; unmatched junction bases: 10. CDR3 length equals 15 residues.

Here the CDR3 DNA reads TGTGCCAGCAGTGTGGACAGCCGCGGCACTGAAGCTTTCTTT. Translating it yields CASSVDSRGTEAFF. The genes are TRBV6-1 and TRBJ1-1; tentatively, D is TRBD1 (6 bases). Germline V gene data show CDR1 as MNHNS and CDR2 as SASEGT. Trimming removed 4 bases at V and 4 bases at J, with 13 bases between. There are 14 residues in the CDR3.

The chain has TRBV27 and TRBJ1-1, with 10 bases aligning to TRBD1. V shed 7 bases and J 10 bases; nucleotides not matched to a gene: 27. This CDR3 is built from 19 residues. Germline CDR1 and CDR2: MNHEY and SMNVEV (reference sequence). CDR3 DNA sequence: TGTGCCAGCACCTCTACCCTGGGACAGGGGTTTGTTATGCCCTCCCTAGCTTTCTTT. Translation gives CASTSTLGQGFVMPSLAFF.

The chain carries TRBV2 and TRBJ1-4; no clear D. Germline V CDR1 and CDR2: SNHLY, FYNNEI. Trimming cost V 7 bases and J 4 bases, with 10 bases left between them. CDR3 length equals 13 residues. The CDR3 sequence: CASNSELNEKLFF. The CDR3, as DNA: TGTGCCAGCAATTCGGAACTTAATGAAAAACTGTTTTTT.

This chain uses TRBV21-1 with TRBJ1-5. TRBV21-1 is an annotated pseudogene. The CDR3 runs 14 residues. In nucleotides, the CDR3 is TGTGCCAGCAGCATGGAGAGGGTGGGTCAGCCCCAGCATTTT. It yields the protein CASSMERVGQPQHF.

This clone was counted a single time. The V gene is TRBV6-6, the J gene TRBJ1-4; D is perhaps TRBD1 (6 bases). Trimming removed 0 bases from V and 2 bases from J, with 10 bases in between. Per germline, CDR1 MNHNY and CDR2 SVGAGI (reference sequence). The CDR3 is made up of 16 amino acids. CDR3 nucleotides: TGTGCCAGCAGTTACTCGGGGGCCGGGACTAATGAAAAACTGTTTTTT. Translating it yields CASSYSGAGTNEKLFF.

The chain links TRBV5-4 to TRBJ1-1; D gene ambiguous. The CDR3 is 12 residues long. Germline lookup yields CDR1 SGHNT and CDR2 YYREEE (reference sequence). V gave up 2 bases and J gave up 4 bases, with 6 bases separating them. In DNA, the CDR3 is TGTGCCAGCAGCTTTGTGGGCACTGAAGCTTTCTTT. Translating it yields CASSFVGTEAFF.

The chain recombines TRBV27 with TRBJ1-6; D is possibly TRBD1 (5 bases). Germline lookup yields CDR1 MNHEY and CDR2 SMNVEV (reference sequence). CDR3 length: 12 residues. V was clipped by 4 bases and J by 7 bases, with 5 bases between them. CDR3 nucleotides: TGTGCCAGCAGTTACAGGAATTCACCCCTCCACTTT. Encoded protein: CASSYRNSPLHF.